The TCR beta chain under discussion was sequenced for a study of blood T cell repertoires in COVID-19. Study-level background: There were acute and convalescent COVID-19 samples, and they came from the United States, Italy and Spain. T cells, B-cell-depleted T cells, or PBMCs supplied cDNA or gDNA.

In the original analysis: Amplification with reference gene primers provided the estimates of nucleated cell counts. Clones were sequenced by immunoSEQ multiplex PCR, and TCRdb holds only the in-frame ones, with some missing. V, J and clone size are those of that table, while D and trimming were read from the DNA. Of some 200,000 clones detected, roughly 90% appear once; the ten largest clones hold about 2.2%. The TCR comes from a woman in her forties or fifties with acute or convalescent COVID-19. The material sequenced was peripheral blood.

Written as DNA, the CDR3 is TGTGCCAGCAGTCGACAGGGTACTGAAGCTTTCTTT. Its protein is CASSRQGTEAFF. This chain joins TRBV3-1 (or the pseudogene TRBV3-2) and TRBJ1-1; TRBD1 matches 7 bases. This CDR3 comprises 12 residues. Germline V gene data show CDR1 as LGHDT and CDR2 as YNNKEL (reference sequence). J was trimmed by 5 bases and V by 6 bases; bases with no gene match: 3.